This is a list of T cell receptor beta chains from one sample in a study of blood T cell repertoires in COVID-19. The assay was immunoSEQ multiplex PCR, and TCRdb's table has in-frame clones only and misses some. Of more than 300,000 clones listed, more than 90% are singletons. The sample consisted of PBMCs or T cells enriched from blood (not recorded which). The receptors derive from a young woman who had recovered from COVID-19. The CDR3 runs from the conserved cysteine through the conserved F or W. Fields, in order: V gene, J gene, clone size, D gene, CDR3 protein, CDR3 DNA. The D gene is left open where the match is weak. Size is omitted from some rows. Given values are once, few, many or a class for expanded clones.

TRBV18	TRBJ1-6	once	.	CASSRELTGNSPLHF	TGTGCCAGCTCCCGAGAATTAACGGGGAATTCACCCCTCCACTTT
TRBV27	TRBJ2-1	.	TRBD2	CASSLLAGEQFF	TGTGCCAGCAGTTTACTAGCGGGGGAGCAGTTCTTC
TRBV14	TRBJ1-4	.	.	CASCKPREAEKLFF	TGTGCCAGCTGCAAGCCCAGGGAGGCTGAAAAACTGTTTTTT
TRBV6-4	TRBJ2-7	.	.	CARIPAIQDRWGYEQYF	TGTGCCAGAATCCCAGCAATCCAGGACAGATGGGGCTACGAGCAGTACTTC
TRBV24-1	TRBJ1-2	.	.	CATSDPGTPYYGYTF	TGTGCCACCAGTGATCCCGGGACACCCTACTATGGCTACACCTTC
TRBV25-1	TRBJ1-2	.	TRBD1	CASSRKTGAGYTF	TGTGCCAGCAGTCGGAAAACAGGGGCGGGCTACACCTTC
TRBV5-6	TRBJ1-4	.	.	CASSHEDGDNEKLFF	TGTGCCAGCAGCCATGAAGACGGGGATAATGAAAAACTGTTTTTT
TRBV28	TRBJ1-4	.	TRBD1	CASWDRGEKLFF	TGTGCCAGCTGGGACAGGGGAGAAAAACTGTTTTTT
TRBV12-3/TRBV12-4	TRBJ1-5	.	TRBD1	CASRKTGDQPQHF	TGTGCCAGCAGAAAAACAGGGGATCAGCCCCAGCATTTT
TRBV7-2	TRBJ2-6	.	.	CASSLDREGSLTF	TGTGCCAGCAGCTTAGACAGGGAGGGCTCGCTGACTTTC
TRBV9	TRBJ2-3	.	TRBD2	CASSVPQDSGTSGRGTDTQYF	TGTGCCAGCAGCGTACCGCAGGACTCCGGGACTAGCGGGAGGGGCACAGATACGCAGTATTTT
TRBV27	TRBJ2-3	few	TRBD2	CASSPLSGGVSRQYF	TGTGCCAGCAGTCCACTCTCCGGGGGGGTCAGCAGGCAGTATTTT
TRBV6-5	TRBJ2-1	.	TRBD2	CASSYGVAGGNEQFF	TGTGCCAGCAGTTACGGGGTAGCGGGGGGGAATGAGCAGTTCTTC
TRBV24-1	TRBJ1-1	.	TRBD1	CATSDTGTGKTEAFF	TGTGCCACCAGTGATACGGGGACAGGGAAAACTGAAGCTTTCTTT
TRBV13	TRBJ1-6	few	.	CASSSYGISPLHF	TGTGCCAGCAGCTCCTACGGGATTTCACCCCTCCACTTT
TRBV18	TRBJ1-1	few	.	CASSPTGKTEAFF	TGTGCCAGCTCACCAACAGGGAAAACTGAAGCTTTCTTT
TRBV28	TRBJ2-6	.	.	CASSTRGRAGANVLTF	TGTGCCAGCAGTACTAGGGGGAGGGCTGGGGCCAACGTCCTGACTTTC
TRBV28	TRBJ2-1	.	TRBD2	CASSPPASGWAGEQFF	TGTGCCAGCAGTCCCCCGGCTAGCGGGTGGGCTGGGGAGCAGTTCTTC
TRBV7-8	TRBJ2-7	.	.	CASSLVQGPRYEQYF	TGTGCCAGCAGCTTAGTGCAGGGCCCGAGGTACGAGCAGTACTTC
TRBV5-1	TRBJ2-2	.	TRBD2	CASTGSKGLAGTRGTGELFF	TGCGCCAGCACCGGCTCCAAAGGACTAGCGGGGACCCGGGGGACCGGGGAGCTGTTTTTT
TRBV27	TRBJ2-7	.	TRBD2	CATGLAGTYEQYF	TGTGCCACCGGACTAGCGGGAACCTACGAGCAGTACTTC
TRBV21-1	TRBJ1-2	.	.	CASSNPRDTPMSDGYTF	TGTGCCAGCAGCAACCCCCGGGACACCCCGATGTCGGATGGCTACACCTTC
TRBV11-1	TRBJ2-1	.	.	CASSLARVVAGEQFF	TGTGCCAGCAGCTTGGCCCGGGTCGTGGCCGGTGAGCAGTTCTTC
TRBV6-1	TRBJ2-3	.	.	CASSEARFTDTQYF	TGTGCCAGCAGTGAAGCGAGATTTACAGATACGCAGTATTTT
TRBV19	TRBJ1-5	.	TRBD1	CASSIQQGLRQPQHF	TGTGCCAGTAGTATCCAACAGGGGCTTCGGCAGCCCCAGCATTTT
TRBV5-5	TRBJ2-3	.	TRBD2	CASSLGLAGRTSTDTQYF	TGTGCCAGCAGCTTGGGCCTAGCGGGGCGAACTAGCACAGATACGCAGTATTTT
TRBV2	TRBJ2-2	few	.	CASRYLRDLNTGELFF	TGTGCCAGCAGATACCTACGGGACTTGAACACCGGGGAGCTGTTTTTT
TRBV18	TRBJ1-1	once	TRBD1	CASSPRGTGGTNTEAFF	TGTGCCAGCTCACCGAGAGGGACAGGGGGGACGAACACTGAAGCTTTCTTT
TRBV18	TRBJ1-2	few	.	CASSPGEGGYTF	TGTGCCAGCTCACCAGGGGAGGGTGGCTACACCTTC
TRBV5-1	TRBJ1-3	.	.	CASSSDRRSGNTIYF	TGCGCCAGCAGCTCTGACAGGAGGTCGGGAAACACCATATATTTT
TRBV9	TRBJ2-5	.	.	CASSVGPPEETQYF	TGTGCCAGCAGCGTGGGGCCACCTGAAGAGACCCAGTACTTC
TRBV19	TRBJ2-7	.	TRBD1	CASGQGQSEQYF	TGTGCCAGTGGGCAGGGACAGAGCGAGCAGTACTTC
TRBV13	TRBJ2-7	.	.	CASSSNIHEQYF	TGTGCCAGCAGCTCCAACATCCACGAGCAGTACTTC
TRBV5-1	TRBJ2-7	.	TRBD2	CASSLGASGSYEQYF	TGCGCCAGCAGCTTGGGGGCTAGCGGATCCTACGAGCAGTACTTC
TRBV11-2	TRBJ1-1	.	.	CASSFDLAGSGDEAFF	TGTGCCAGCAGCTTTGATTTAGCAGGGTCAGGGGATGAAGCTTTCTTT
TRBV7-2	TRBJ1-2	.	TRBD1	CASSPGTGGFYGYTF	TGTGCCAGCAGCCCCGGGACAGGGGGCTTCTATGGCTACACCTTC
TRBV3-1/TRBV3-2	TRBJ2-7	.	.	CASSREITGYEQYF	TGTGCCAGCAGCCGAGAAATAACAGGCTACGAGCAGTACTTC
TRBV2	TRBJ1-4	.	.	CASSSGVGKLFF	TGTGCCAGCAGTTCCGGAGTGGGAAAACTGTTTTTT
TRBV19	TRBJ2-7	.	TRBD1	CASSSPGTGSYEQYF	TGTGCCAGTAGTAGCCCCGGGACAGGATCCTACGAGCAGTACTTC
TRBV28	TRBJ2-1	.	TRBD2	CASRRPGTSGNNEQFF	TGTGCCAGCAGGCGACCCGGGACTAGCGGTAACAATGAGCAGTTCTTC
TRBV28	TRBJ1-2	once	.	CASERGVGGYTF	TGTGCCAGTGAACGGGGGGTGGGTGGCTACACCTTC
TRBV18	TRBJ2-1	.	TRBD2	CASSPLAGSYNEQFF	TGTGCCAGCTCACCCCTAGCGGGAAGCTACAATGAGCAGTTCTTC
TRBV12-3/TRBV12-4	TRBJ2-3	few	.	CASSKLGDTQYF	TGTGCCAGCAGCAAACTTGGAGATACGCAGTATTTT
TRBV28	TRBJ1-1	.	.	CATQRRGEAFF	TGTGCCACTCAACGGCGGGGCGAAGCTTTCTTT
TRBV6-1	TRBJ1-1	.	.	CASSEIQLGVRGGAFF	TGTGCCAGCAGTGAAATCCAGTTGGGAGTTCGAGGTGGAGCTTTCTTT
TRBV5-1	TRBJ2-7	.	TRBD1	CASSQTPGGEQYF	TGCGCCAGCAGCCAAACCCCAGGGGGCGAGCAGTACTTC
TRBV28	TRBJ1-2	.	.	CAGTPPGTPYGYTF	TGTGCCGGCACCCCTCCGGGGACTCCCTATGGCTACACCTTC
TRBV19	TRBJ2-4	once	TRBD2	CASTGGGAGQNIQYF	TGTGCCAGTACTGGCGGGGGGGCCGGTCAAAACATTCAGTACTTC
TRBV5-1	TRBJ2-3	.	.	CASSLAPSLGSDTQYF	TGCGCCAGCAGCTTGGCACCTAGCTTGGGGTCAGATACGCAGTATTTT
TRBV19	TRBJ1-5	.	.	CASMEAFGNQPQHF	TGTGCCAGTATGGAGGCATTCGGCAATCAGCCCCAGCATTTT